This T cell receptor beta chain originates from a study of T-cell memory formation after mild COVID-19. Whole-study context: TCR clusters were largely donor specific.

This clonotype was seen more than once but under ten times. Its antigen is not identified. From the 5' RACE reads, TCRdb called clonotypes with MiXCR, one entry per CDR3 protein. The table includes 150,000 to 200,000 distinct CDR3 sequences, about a fifth detected once. Study-level points and caveats: CD4+ contracting clones lay mainly in CM and EM, CD8+ ones in EMRA. There were some responding clones in pre-infection memory, which suggested that cross-reactive memory had joined. Clones that contracted from day 15 to 85 had balanced CD4/CD8; later expanders were CD4+ biased.

There are 14 residues in the CDR3. CDR1 is MNHEY, CDR2 SVGAGI, per germline. Unmatched junction bases numbered 4, after V lost 6 bases and J lost 5 bases. The specimen sequenced was PBMCs or a T cell subset sorted from them (not recorded which). The receptor was isolated from an adult woman who had mild COVID-19 (a few samples of this study predate the infection). Cell type and time point are not known. This rearrangement joins TRBV6-5 to TRBJ1-5; 10 bases match TRBD1. The CDR3 region is CASRDRGLDQPQHF. The CDR3 DNA sequence: TGTGCCAGCAGAGACAGGGGGCTTGATCAGCCCCAGCATTTT.